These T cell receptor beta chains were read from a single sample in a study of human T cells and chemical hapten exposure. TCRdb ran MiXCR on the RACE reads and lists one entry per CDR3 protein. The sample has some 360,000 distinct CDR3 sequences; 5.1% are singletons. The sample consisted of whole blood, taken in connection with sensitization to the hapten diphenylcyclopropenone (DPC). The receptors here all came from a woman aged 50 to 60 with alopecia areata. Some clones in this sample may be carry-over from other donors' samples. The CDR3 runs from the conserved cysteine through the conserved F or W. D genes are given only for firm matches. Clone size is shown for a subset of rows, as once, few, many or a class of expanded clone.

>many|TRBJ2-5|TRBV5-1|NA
CASSLGSPQETQYF
TGCGCCAGCAGCTTGGGTAGTCCTCAAGAGACCCAGTACTTC
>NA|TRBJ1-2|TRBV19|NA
CASSTTRNDLNYGYTF
TGTGCCAGTAGTACCACACGAAACGACCTTAACTATGGCTACACCTTC
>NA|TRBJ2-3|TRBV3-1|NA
CASSRALTGTDTQYF
TGTGCCAGCAGCCGAGCCCTAACAGGCACAGATACGCAGTATTTT
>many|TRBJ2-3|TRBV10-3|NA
CAIGVTQYF
TGTGCCATCGGGGTCACGCAGTATTTT
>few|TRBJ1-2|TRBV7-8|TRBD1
CASKAGGWSYTF
TGTGCCAGCAAGGCAGGGGGTTGGAGCTACACCTTC
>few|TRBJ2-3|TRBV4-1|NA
CASSQVWTQGTDTQYF
TGCGCCAGCAGCCAGGTGTGGACCCAGGGGACAGATACGCAGTATTTT
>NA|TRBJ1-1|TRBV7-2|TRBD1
CASSLDYRGRGTEAFF
TGTGCCAGCAGCTTAGATTACAGGGGGCGAGGGACTGAAGCTTTCTTT
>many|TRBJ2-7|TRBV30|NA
CAWCPGRVGEQYF
TGTGCCTGGTGTCCCGGCAGGGTAGGCGAGCAGTACTTC
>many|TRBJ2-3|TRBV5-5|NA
CASSLGQGIGVDTQYF
TGTGCCAGCAGCTTGGGGCAGGGTATAGGGGTAGATACGCAGTATTTT
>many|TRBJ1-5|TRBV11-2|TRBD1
CASSTGTVNQPQHF
TGTGCCAGCAGCACCGGGACAGTAAATCAGCCCCAGCATTTT
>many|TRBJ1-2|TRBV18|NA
CASSPPDTYGYTF
TGTGCCAGCTCACCTCCGGATACCTATGGCTACACCTTC
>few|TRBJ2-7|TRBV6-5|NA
CASSYDKSYEQYF
TGTGCCAGCAGTTACGACAAATCCTACGAGCAGTACTTC
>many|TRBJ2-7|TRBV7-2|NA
CASSLGPREQYF
TGTGCCAGCTCGCTGGGGCCTAGGGAGCAGTACTTC
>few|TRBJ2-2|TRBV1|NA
CTSSSGPANTGELFF
TGCACCAGCTCTAGCGGACCCGCGAACACCGGGGAGCTGTTTTTT
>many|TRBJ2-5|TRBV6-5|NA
CASSYLGTQYF
TGTGCCAGCAGTTACTTGGGGACCCAGTACTTC
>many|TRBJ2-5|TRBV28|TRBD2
CASTERGLEETQYF
TGTGCCAGCACCGAAAGGGGACTAGAAGAGACCCAGTACTTC
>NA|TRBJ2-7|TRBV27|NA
CASSSRGPYYEQYF
TGTGCCAGCAGTTCTCGGGGCCCCTACTACGAGCAGTACTTC
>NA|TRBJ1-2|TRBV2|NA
CASSKTVSNYGYTF
TGTGCCAGCAGTAAAACAGTATCTAACTATGGCTACACCTTC
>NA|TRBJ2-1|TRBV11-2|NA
CASTLDFSYNEQFF
TGTGCCAGCACACTAGACTTCTCCTACAATGAGCAGTTCTTC
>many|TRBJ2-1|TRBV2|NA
CASSDFREQFF
TGTGCCAGCAGTGACTTCAGGGAGCAGTTCTTC
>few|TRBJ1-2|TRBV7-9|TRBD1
CASSPRTGGGGYTF
TGTGCCAGCAGCCCCCGGACAGGGGGCGGTGGCTACACCTTC
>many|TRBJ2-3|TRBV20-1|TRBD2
CSARRRSGGRNTQYF
TGCAGTGCCCGGAGGAGGAGCGGGGGGAGAAATACGCAGTATTTT
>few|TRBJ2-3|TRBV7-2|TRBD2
CASSLGLAGRDTQYF
TGTGCCAGCAGCTTAGGGCTAGCGGGGAGAGATACGCAGTATTTT
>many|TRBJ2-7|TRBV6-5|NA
CASSAQGTPYEQYF
TGTGCCAGCAGTGCTCAGGGAACACCCTACGAGCAGTACTTC
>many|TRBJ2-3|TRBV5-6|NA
CASNPAGTDTQYF
TGTGCCAGCAACCCCGCGGGCACAGATACGCAGTATTTT
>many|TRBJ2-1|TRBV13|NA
CASSPGDNEQFF
TGTGCCAGCAGTCCAGGGGACAATGAGCAGTTCTTC
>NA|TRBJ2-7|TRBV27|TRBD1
CASDGDRGRYSYEQYF
TGTGCCAGCGACGGGGACAGGGGAAGATACTCCTACGAGCAGTACTTC
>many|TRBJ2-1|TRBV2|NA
CASSDVGARYEQFF
TGTGCCAGCAGTGATGTGGGGGCCCGATATGAGCAGTTCTTC
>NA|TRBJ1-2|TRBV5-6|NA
CASSLADPNYGYTF
TGTGCCAGCAGCTTGGCGGACCCTAACTATGGCTACACCTTC
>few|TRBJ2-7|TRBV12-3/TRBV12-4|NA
CASSLLVNEQYF
TGTGCCAGCAGTTTGCTTGTCAACGAGCAGTACTTC
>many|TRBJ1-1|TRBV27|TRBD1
CASSPPGTGGTEAFF
TGTGCCAGCAGTCCTCCTGGGACAGGGGGTACTGAAGCTTTCTTT
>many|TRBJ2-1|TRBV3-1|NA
CASSQDLGLIGGNEQFF
TGTGCCAGCAGCCAAGATCTCGGGCTGATTGGCGGAAATGAGCAGTTCTTC
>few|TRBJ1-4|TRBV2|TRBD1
CASTGQGAGEKLFF
TGTGCCAGCACTGGACAGGGGGCTGGAGAAAAACTGTTTTTT
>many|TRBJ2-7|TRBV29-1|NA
CSAVQGSYEQYF
TGCAGCGCCGTACAGGGATCCTACGAGCAGTACTTC
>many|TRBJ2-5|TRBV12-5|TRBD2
CASGLVLAGVQETQYF
TGTGCTAGTGGTTTGGTACTAGCGGGGGTCCAAGAGACCCAGTACTTC
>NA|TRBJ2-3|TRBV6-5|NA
CASSYRLVQGQGSDTQYF
TGTGCCAGCAGTTACCGGCTTGTCCAGGGGCAAGGCTCAGATACGCAGTATTTT
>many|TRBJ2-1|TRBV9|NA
CASSVTQRDVQTNEQFF
TGTGCCAGCAGCGTAACACAAAGGGACGTACAGACCAATGAGCAGTTCTTC
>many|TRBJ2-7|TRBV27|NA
CASSHTGYEQYF
TGTGCCAGCAGTCACACGGGGTACGAGCAGTACTTC
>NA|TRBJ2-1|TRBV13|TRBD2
CASSFPGLDNEQFF
TGTGCCAGCAGTTTCCCGGGACTAGACAATGAGCAGTTCTTC
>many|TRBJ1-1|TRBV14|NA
CASSLTGLDTEAFF
TGTGCCAGCAGCCTTACAGGTCTGGACACTGAAGCTTTCTTT
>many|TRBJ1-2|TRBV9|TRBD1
CASRGQRNYGYTF
TGTGCCAGCAGGGGACAGAGAAACTATGGCTACACCTTC
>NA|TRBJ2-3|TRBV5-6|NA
CASSLDGVGADTQYF
TGTGCCAGCAGCTTGGACGGTGTCGGGGCAGATACGCAGTATTTT
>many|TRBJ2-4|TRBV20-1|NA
CSARDNLEKNIQYF
TGCAGTGCTAGAGATAACCTAGAGAAAAACATTCAGTACTTC
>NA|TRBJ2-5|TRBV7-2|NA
CASSPPATQETQYF
TGTGCCAGCAGCCCCCCCGCTACTCAAGAGACCCAGTACTTC
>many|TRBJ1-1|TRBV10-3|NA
CAISQGLTSAQSGTEAFF
TGTGCCATCAGTCAGGGTCTGACTTCCGCCCAATCGGGCACTGAAGCTTTCTTT
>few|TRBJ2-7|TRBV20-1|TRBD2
CSARAQTSGTSYEQYF
TGCAGTGCTAGAGCCCAAACTAGCGGGACCTCCTACGAGCAGTACTTC
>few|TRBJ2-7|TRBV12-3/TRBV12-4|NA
CASSLSAVYKPYEQYF
TGTGCCAGCAGTTTATCGGCAGTATATAAGCCTTACGAGCAGTACTTC